This entry lists 22 T cell receptor beta chains sequenced from one sample in a study of cytomegalovirus exposure and HLA in healthy donors. The method was immunoSEQ multiplex PCR; TCRdb's version includes in-frame clones alone and lacks a portion of them. The table lists about 160,000 clones, 84% of them singletons. The sequencing sample was made of PBMCs. All receptors derive from a man aged 25-40 years in good health and CMV-seropositive.

The J gene is TRBJ2-2, the V gene TRBV30; 13 bases are shared with TRBD2. The CDR3 is 14 residues long. Trimming took 1 base from V and 7 from J; bases not matched to a gene: 0. Germline V lookup: CDR1 GTSNPN, CDR2 SVGIG (reference sequence). This CDR3 reads CAWSGLAGGGELFF. CDR3 nucleotides: TGTGCCTGGAGTGGACTAGCGGGGGGCGGGGAGCTGTTTTTT. The full variable domain, with the rest looked up from reference TRBV30 and TRBJ2-2, is SQTIHQWPATLVQPVGSPLSLECTVEGTSNPNLYWYRQAAGRGLQLLFYSVGIGQISSEVPQNLSASRPQDRQFILSSKKLLLSDSGFYLCAWSGLAGGGELFFGEGSRLTVL.

The rearrangement joins TRBV7-9 to TRBJ2-7, with D perhaps matching TRBD2 (6 bases). The CDR3 is 13 amino acids. Trimming removed 5 bases at V and 0 bases at J, with 8 bases between. Germline loops: CDR1 SEHNR, CDR2 FQNEAQ (reference sequence). The CDR3 nucleotides read TGTGCCAGCAGCCGGGACTTCTCCTACGAGCAGTACTTC. Translation: CASSRDFSYEQYF.

The CDR3 here is CASSFDRGTYGYTF. The CDR3 nucleotides are TGTGCCAGCAGTTTCGACAGGGGCACCTATGGCTACACCTTC. The chain employs TRBV28 and TRBJ1-2; 8 bases align to TRBD1. This CDR3 has 14 residues. Per germline, CDR1 MDHEN and CDR2 SYDVKM. J gave up 4 bases and V 3 bases, and 4 bases lay outside the gene matches.

V is TRBV28 and J is TRBJ2-7; D is undetermined. V dropped 4 bases and J dropped 7 bases, with 17 bases sitting between them. This CDR3 region has 14 residues. Germline V gene sequence: CDR1 MDHEN, CDR2 SYDVKM. CDR3 amino acids: CASSSPRNEEEQYF. The DNA of the CDR3 is TGTGCCAGCAGTTCTCCCCGTAATGAGGAGGAGCAGTACTTC.

This clone has a single count. The CDR3 DNA follows: TGTGCCAGCAGCTTAGGACTAGCTGGCTACAATGAGCAGTTCTTC. Protein: CASSLGLAGYNEQFF. The chain is built from TRBV7-9 and TRBJ2-1; 7 positions match TRBD2. The germline CDR1 and CDR2 sequences are SEHNR and FQNEAQ (reference sequence). After removal of 1 base from V and 3 bases from J, the junction contained 3 bases not matched to a gene. The CDR3 is 15 amino acids.

The V and J genes are TRBV5-1 and TRBJ1-1; 7 bases align to TRBD1. This CDR3 has 13 amino acids. The V and J ends lost 6 bases and 0 bases, in that order; junction bases with no gene match: 2. Per germline, CDR1 SGHRS and CDR2 YFSETQ. The CDR3 reads CASKGTVNTEAFF. The CDR3 DNA follows: TGCGCCAGCAAAGGGACAGTGAACACTGAAGCTTTCTTT. The variable domain in full, with the rest retrieved from reference TRBV5-1 and TRBJ1-1, is KAGVTQTPRYLIKTRGQQVTLSCSPISGHRSVSWYQQTPGQGLQFLFEYFSETQRNKGNFPGRFSGRQFSNSRSEMNVSTLELGDSALYLCASKGTVNTEAFFGQGTRLTVV.

V usage is TRBV5-6 and J usage is TRBJ1-2; TRBD1 aligns across 9 bases. The V segment lost 4 bases and the J segment 4 bases; nucleotides outside the gene matches: 5. Germline assignment: CDR1 SGHDT and CDR2 YYEEEE. The CDR3 sequence is 14 residues long. The CDR3 loop reads CASSPGTGIYGYTF. The CDR3 DNA reads as TGTGCCAGCAGCCCTGGGACAGGGATCTATGGCTACACCTTC.

The chain combines TRBV7-8 with TRBJ2-6; 8 nucleotides align to TRBD1. The ends lost 6 bases at V and 1 base at J; junction bases unmatched: 8. CDR3 size: 17 residues. Germline-derived CDR1 and CDR2 are SGHVS and FQNEAQ. Here the CDR3 DNA reads TGTGCCAGCAGGGGGGCCAGGGGGCTGTCTGGGGCCAACGTCCTGACTTTC. This sequence encodes CASRGARGLSGANVLTF.

In the case of this clone: The junction shows a germline mismatch at one end, possibly a read error. The genes are TRBV5-1 and TRBJ1-2; D not certain. The CDR3 length is 14 residues. From germline, CDR1 is SGHRS and CDR2 YFSETQ. The CDR3: CASSPGTDLYGYTF. The CDR3 region has the DNA TGTGCCAGCAGTCCAGGAACAGACCTCTATGGCTACACCTTC.

This clone occurred once. In DNA form, the CDR3 reads TGTGCCAGCAGCGTAGTAGGTAGCGGGAGGGAGACCCAGTACTTC. It is translated as CASSVVGSGRETQYF. The genes are TRBV9 and TRBJ2-5; 10 bases are a match to TRBD2. Per germline, CDR1 SGDLS and CDR2 YYNGEE. CDR3 length: 15 residues. V lost 0 bases, J lost 5 bases, and 4 bases stayed unmatched.

This chain joins TRBV9 and TRBJ2-1; 7 bases line up with TRBD2. The length of the CDR3 is 17 residues. Per the germline V gene, CDR1 is SGDLS and CDR2 is YYNGEE. The V gene end was trimmed by 3 bases and the J gene end by 3 bases; junction bases not matched to a gene: 12. The CDR3 reads CASSGGRGGLNYNEQFF. CDR3 DNA sequence: TGTGCCAGCAGCGGTGGGAGGGGAGGCTTGAACTACAATGAGCAGTTCTTC.

This chain uses TRBV28 with TRBJ2-7; D is possibly TRBD2 (6 bases). The CDR3 runs to 14 residues. CDR1 and CDR2 (germline): MDHEN, SYDVKM. The germline V and J ends were trimmed by 8 bases and 3 bases, with 17 bases remaining between them. CDR3 region: CASDSSASNYEQYF. The CDR3 region has the DNA TGTGCCAGCGATTCTAGCGCTTCAAACTACGAGCAGTACTTC.

The chain has TRBV6-5 and TRBJ1-2, with a tentative D call TRBD1 (6 bases). This CDR3 has 12 amino acids. Germline V gene data show CDR1 as MNHEY and CDR2 as SVGAGI. Trimming pared 5 bases from V and 6 bases from J, leaving 10 bases between. CDR3 residues: CASSQGSHGYTF. CDR3 nucleotide sequence: TGTGCCAGCAGTCAGGGGAGCCATGGCTACACCTTC.

The gene calls are TRBV19 and TRBJ1-2, with no clear D. The CDR3 is 13 amino acids. Germline V gene data show CDR1 as LNHDA and CDR2 as SQIVND (reference sequence). Deletions cut 5 bases from V and 8 bases from J, with 15 bases between. CDR3 sequence reads: CASSVVREGGYTF. The CDR3 coding sequence is TGTGCCAGTAGTGTTGTCCGGGAAGGGGGCTACACCTTC.

The chain carries TRBV30 and TRBJ2-5, with a weak D call TRBD2 (7 bases). Germline values: CDR1 GTSNPN, CDR2 SVGIG (reference sequence). CDR3 length: 15 amino acids. The V end lost 0 bases, the J end lost 3 bases, and 14 bases lay between the germline ends. The CDR3 protein is CAWSVWQGREETQYF. Written as DNA, the CDR3 is TGTGCCTGGAGTGTTTGGCAGGGGAGGGAAGAGACCCAGTACTTC.

This clone was picked up a small number of times. The genes are TRBV7-3 and TRBJ1-1; perhaps TRBD1 as D (5 bases). Germline V CDR1 and CDR2: SGHTA, FQGTGA. The CDR3 loop spans 13 amino acids. V was trimmed by 5 bases and J by 1 base, leaving 8 bases between them. The CDR3 sequence: CASSVGPNTEAFF. The CDR3 region has the DNA TGTGCCAGCAGCGTGGGGCCGAACACTGAAGCTTTCTTT.

The V gene is TRBV4-1, the J gene TRBJ1-2; 8 nucleotides match TRBD1. The CDR3 is 15 residues long. Germline loops: CDR1 MGHRA, CDR2 YSYEKL. The V gene end was trimmed by 1 base and the J gene end by 4 bases; junction bases not matched to a gene: 5. The CDR3 DNA reads as TGCGCCAGCAGCCAAGGCCCGACAGGGGTCTATGGCTACACCTTC. It translates to CASSQGPTGVYGYTF.

V and J are TRBV28 and TRBJ2-1; TRBD2 is a possible D gene (6 bases). V was shortened by 4 bases and J by 0 bases, with 16 bases between the two germline ends. This CDR3 comprises 17 residues. Germline V lookup: CDR1 MDHEN, CDR2 SYDVKM. CDR3 amino acids: CASSSLYRGTSYNEQFF. The DNA of the CDR3 is TGTGCCAGCAGTTCCCTTTATCGGGGGACCTCCTACAATGAGCAGTTCTTC.

The chain is built from TRBV28 and TRBJ1-2; 10 nucleotides align to TRBD1. Germline values: CDR1 MDHEN, CDR2 SYDVKM. V dropped 5 bases and J dropped 7; count of bases not matched to a gene: 13. CDR3 length: 16 amino acids. The CDR3 protein is CASSTKAGQGQFGYTF. The CDR3 DNA reads TGTGCCAGCAGTACTAAAGCGGGACAGGGGCAGTTTGGCTACACCTTC.

V is TRBV18 and J is TRBJ1-2; D is perhaps TRBD1 (5 bases). V was cut by 2 bases and J by 7 bases, with 14 bases left in between. CDR3 length: 14 amino acids. The V gene's germline CDR1 is KGHSH and CDR2 LQKENI. CDR3 coding DNA: TGTGCCAGCTCACCAGGCAGGGAGGGCGTTGGCTACACCTTC. It specifies CASSPGREGVGYTF.

The chain couples TRBV28 to TRBJ2-2, with 10 positions matching TRBD2. V was clipped by 5 bases and J by 1 base; unmatched bases: 13. There are 19 residues in the CDR3. The germline gives CDR1 MDHEN, CDR2 SYDVKM. CDR3 nucleotides: TGTGCCAGCAGTCTCCTCCGGAGGGCTAGCGGGAGGAACACCGGGGAGCTGTTTTTT. Protein product: CASSLLRRASGRNTGELFF.

V usage is TRBV30 and J usage is TRBJ2-7; 9 positions match TRBD2. Germline-derived CDR1 and CDR2 are GTSNPN and SVGIG (reference sequence). V was clipped by 4 bases and J by 3 bases; unmatched bases: 10. The CDR3 consists of 15 residues. The CDR3 sequence is CAWTPGASGNYEQYF. Here the CDR3 DNA reads TGTGCCTGGACCCCGGGGGCTAGCGGGAACTACGAGCAGTACTTC.